These 3 T cell receptor beta chains were all obtained from the same sample, sequenced in a study of Graves' ophthalmopathy and Graves' hyperthyroidism. RNA transcripts served as template for amplifying TCR beta CDR3 sequences. RT-PCR in the first round used HTBI primers; a second-round multiplex PCR followed. TCRdb reprocessed the multiplex PCR reads with MiXCR, giving one entry per CDR3 protein. The sample holds about 240,000 distinct CDR3 sequences, around 50% seen once. Material: peripheral blood. The receptors derive from an adult man with Graves' ophthalmopathy.

This clonotype came up many times. V is TRBV12-3 or TRBV12-4 and J is TRBJ2-5; no clear D gene. This CDR3 has 13 amino acids. V shed 3 bases and J shed 5 bases, with 10 bases lying between them. The CDR3 protein is CASSLGPRETQYF. Written as DNA, the CDR3 is TGTGCCAGCAGTTTGGGCCCTCGCGAGACCCAGTACTTC.

This clonotype was picked up a small number of times. The chain employs TRBV7-9 and TRBJ2-7; 9 bases line up with TRBD2. Germline CDR1 SEHNR, CDR2 FQNEAQ (reference sequence). This CDR3 contains 16 residues. Trimming at V came to 4 bases and at J to 2 bases, leaving 9 bases not matched to a gene. CDR3 region: CASSSPTSGYAYEQYF. DNA of the CDR3: TGTGCCAGCAGCTCGCCCACTAGCGGGTATGCCTACGAGCAGTACTTC. Full variable domain (rest looked up from reference TRBV7-9 and TRBJ2-7): DTGVSQNPRHKITKRGQNVTFRCDPISEHNRLYWYRQTLGQGPEFLTYFQNEAQLEKSRLLSDRFSAERPKGSFSTLEIQRTEQGDSAMYLCASSSPTSGYAYEQYFGPGTRLTVT.

This clonotype was observed at least ten times. This rearrangement joins TRBV10-3 to TRBJ1-1; 10 nucleotides line up with TRBD1. Germline-derived CDR1 and CDR2 are ENHRY and SYGVKD. The CDR3 has 13 amino acids. J gave up 11 bases and V 7 bases, and 10 bases lay outside the gene matches. CDR3 nucleotides: TGTGCCATCACTCCCGGGACAGGGGAGGAGGCTTTCTTT. It translates to CAITPGTGEEAFF.